This is a list of T cell receptor beta chains from one sample in a study of T cell responses to AZD1222 COVID-19 vaccine. Measured with immunoSEQ multiplex PCR; TCRdb has only the in-frame clones, and not every one. The sample has tens of thousands of clones; approximately 90% are singletons. This specimen consisted of peripheral blood, obtained 28 days after the second AZD1222 dose. These receptors were obtained from an adult who received the AZD1222 COVID-19 vaccine. Both conserved end residues are part of each CDR3.

v_call: TRBV29-1; cdr3_length: 15; cdr3_aa: CSAPASGGAGETQYF
v_call: TRBV19; cdr3_length: 17; cdr3_aa: CASSRAASPPTNEKLFF
v_call: TRBV19; cdr3_length: 16; cdr3_aa: CASSIGLAGVRNEQFF
v_call: TRBV4-2; cdr3_length: 13; cdr3_aa: CASSQDGTDTQYF
v_call: TRBV4-3; cdr3_length: 14; cdr3_aa: CASSQDRQTDTQYF
v_call: TRBV7-3; cdr3_length: 17; cdr3_aa: CASSLRQGEGSYNEQFF
v_call: TRBV6-6; cdr3_length: 16; cdr3_aa: CASSYSGNSYNSPLHF
v_call: TRBV5-1; cdr3_length: 15; cdr3_aa: CASSFRGFNTGELFF
v_call: TRBV24-1; cdr3_length: 17; cdr3_aa: CATSDTSDRGNRETQYF
v_call: TRBV6-2/TRBV6-3; cdr3_length: 12; cdr3_aa: CASSELNTEAFF
v_call: TRBV18; cdr3_length: 16; cdr3_aa: CASSPVAGTNTGELFF
v_call: TRBV3-1/TRBV3-2; cdr3_length: 13; cdr3_aa: CASSQDQGYGYTF
v_call: TRBV6-2/TRBV6-3; cdr3_length: 16; cdr3_aa: CASSYEPRTGWDTQYF
v_call: TRBV29-1; cdr3_length: 12; cdr3_aa: CSVETGGPGQYF
v_call: TRBV4-3; cdr3_length: 13; cdr3_aa: CASSQVAGIEQYF
v_call: TRBV29-1; cdr3_length: 14; cdr3_aa: CSVWTSGRAGELFF